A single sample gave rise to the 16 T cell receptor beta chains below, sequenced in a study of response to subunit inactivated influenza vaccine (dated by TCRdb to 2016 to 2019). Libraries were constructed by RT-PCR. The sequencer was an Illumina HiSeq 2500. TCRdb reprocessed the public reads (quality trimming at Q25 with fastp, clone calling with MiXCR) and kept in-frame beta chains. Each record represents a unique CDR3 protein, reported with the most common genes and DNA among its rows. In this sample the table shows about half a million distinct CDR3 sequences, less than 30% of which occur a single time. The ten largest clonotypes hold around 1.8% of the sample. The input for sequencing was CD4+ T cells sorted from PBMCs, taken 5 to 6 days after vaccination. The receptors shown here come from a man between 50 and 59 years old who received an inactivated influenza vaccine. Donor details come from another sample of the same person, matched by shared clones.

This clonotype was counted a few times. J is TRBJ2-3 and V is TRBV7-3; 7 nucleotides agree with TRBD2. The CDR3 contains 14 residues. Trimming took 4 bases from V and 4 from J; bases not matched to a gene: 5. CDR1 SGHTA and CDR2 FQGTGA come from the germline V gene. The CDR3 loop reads CASSSRGGADTQYF. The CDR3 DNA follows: TGTGCCAGCAGCTCCCGGGGAGGGGCAGATACGCAGTATTTT.

The CDR3 nucleotides read TGTGCCAGCAGCGTAGGGGGCAACAGCGGGGGCCCAAGGGAGCAGTTCTTC. Translated: CASSVGGNSGGPREQFF. This rearrangement joins TRBV9 to TRBJ2-1; 8 nucleotides line up with TRBD2. This CDR3 has 17 amino acids. Germline V gene data show CDR1 as SGDLS and CDR2 as YYNGEE. Trimming removed 0 bases from V and 10 bases from J; junction bases left unmatched: 15. Using reference TRBV9 and TRBJ2-1 for the parts outside the CDR3, the full variable domain is DSGVTQTPKHLITATGQRVTLRCSPRSGDLSVYWYQQSLDQGLQFLIQYYNGEERAKGNILERFSAQQFPDLHSELNLSSLELGDSALYFCASSVGGNSGGPREQFFGPGTRLTVL.

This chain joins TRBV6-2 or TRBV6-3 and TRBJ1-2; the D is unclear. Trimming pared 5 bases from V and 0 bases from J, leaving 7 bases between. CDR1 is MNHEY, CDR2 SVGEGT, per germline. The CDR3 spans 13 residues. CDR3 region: CASSAWPNYGYTF. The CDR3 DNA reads TGTGCCAGCAGTGCATGGCCTAACTATGGCTACACCTTC.

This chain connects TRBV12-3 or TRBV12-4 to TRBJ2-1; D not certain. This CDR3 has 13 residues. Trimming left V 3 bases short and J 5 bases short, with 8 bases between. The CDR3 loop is CASSLDSDNEQFF. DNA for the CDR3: TGTGCCAGCAGTTTGGATTCCGACAATGAGCAGTTCTTC.

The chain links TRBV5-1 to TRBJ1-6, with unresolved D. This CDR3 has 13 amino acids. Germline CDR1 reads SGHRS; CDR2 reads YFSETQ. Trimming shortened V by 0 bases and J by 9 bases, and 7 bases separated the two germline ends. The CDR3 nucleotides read TGCGCCAGCAGCTTGGCCGGGTCTTCACCCCTCCACTTT. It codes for CASSLAGSSPLHF.

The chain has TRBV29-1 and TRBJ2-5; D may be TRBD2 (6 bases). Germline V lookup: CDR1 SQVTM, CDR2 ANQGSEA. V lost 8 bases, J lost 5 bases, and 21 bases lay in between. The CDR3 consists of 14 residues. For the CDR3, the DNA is TGCAGCACCAACGGAGGAGGGGTGCGGGAGACCCAGTACTTC. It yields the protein CSTNGGGVRETQYF.

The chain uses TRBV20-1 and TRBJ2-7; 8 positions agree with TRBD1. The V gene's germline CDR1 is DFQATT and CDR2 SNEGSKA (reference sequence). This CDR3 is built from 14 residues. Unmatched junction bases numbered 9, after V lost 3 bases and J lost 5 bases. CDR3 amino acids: CSASIPGGINEQYF. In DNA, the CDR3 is TGCAGTGCTAGTATCCCAGGGGGCATCAACGAGCAGTACTTC.

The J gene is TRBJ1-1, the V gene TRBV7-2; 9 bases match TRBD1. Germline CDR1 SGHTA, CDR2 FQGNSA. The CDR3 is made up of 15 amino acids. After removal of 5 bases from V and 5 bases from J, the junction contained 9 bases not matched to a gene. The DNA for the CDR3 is TGTGCCAGCAGCAGAAACAGGGGGCTGGATACTGAAGCTTTCTTT. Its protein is CASSRNRGLDTEAFF.

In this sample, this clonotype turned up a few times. The DNA for the CDR3 is TGCAGTGCTCCGGACCGTACAACTAATGAAAAACTGTTTTTT. Translating it yields CSAPDRTTNEKLFF. The chain recombines TRBV20-1 with TRBJ1-4; D ambiguous. The CDR3 runs to 14 residues. CDR1 and CDR2 (germline): DFQATT, SNEGSKA (reference sequence). The V and J ends lost 5 bases and 0 bases respectively, with 10 bases between them.

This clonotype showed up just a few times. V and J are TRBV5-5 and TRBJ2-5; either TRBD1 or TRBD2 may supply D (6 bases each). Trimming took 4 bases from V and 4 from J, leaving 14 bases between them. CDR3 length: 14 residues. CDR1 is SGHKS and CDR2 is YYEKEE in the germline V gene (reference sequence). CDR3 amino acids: CASSLRGVGETQYF. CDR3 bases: TGTGCCAGCAGCCTAAGGGGGGTTGGAGAGACCCAGTACTTC.

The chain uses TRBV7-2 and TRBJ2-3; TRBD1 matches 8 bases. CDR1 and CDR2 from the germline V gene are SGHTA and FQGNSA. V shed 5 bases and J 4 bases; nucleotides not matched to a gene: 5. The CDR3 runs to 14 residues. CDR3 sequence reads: CASSLRTGPDTQYF. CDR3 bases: TGTGCCAGCAGCCTACGGACAGGGCCAGATACGCAGTATTTT.

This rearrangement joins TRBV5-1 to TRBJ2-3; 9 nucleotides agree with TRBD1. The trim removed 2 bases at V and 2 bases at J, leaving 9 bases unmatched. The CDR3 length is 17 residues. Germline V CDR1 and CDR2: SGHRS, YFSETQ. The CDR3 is CASSFPRDRDLTDTQYF. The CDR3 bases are TGCGCCAGCAGCTTCCCCCGGGACAGGGACCTCACAGATACGCAGTATTTT.

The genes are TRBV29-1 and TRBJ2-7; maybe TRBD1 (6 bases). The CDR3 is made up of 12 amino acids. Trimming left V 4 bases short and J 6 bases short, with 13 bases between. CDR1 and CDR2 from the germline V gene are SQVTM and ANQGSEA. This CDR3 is CSVGQQGGEQYF. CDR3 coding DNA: TGCAGCGTTGGCCAACAGGGTGGCGAGCAGTACTTC.

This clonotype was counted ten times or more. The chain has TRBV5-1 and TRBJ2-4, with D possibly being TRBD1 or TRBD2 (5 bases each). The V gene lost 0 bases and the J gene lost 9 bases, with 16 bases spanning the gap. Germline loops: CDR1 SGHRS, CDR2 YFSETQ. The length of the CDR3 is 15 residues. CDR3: CASSLGPGQESIQYF. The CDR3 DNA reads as TGCGCCAGCAGCTTGGGTCCGGGGCAGGAAAGCATTCAGTACTTC. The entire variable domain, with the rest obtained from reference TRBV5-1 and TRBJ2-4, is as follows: KAGVTQTPRYLIKTRGQQVTLSCSPISGHRSVSWYQQTPGQGLQFLFEYFSETQRNKGNFPGRFSGRQFSNSRSEMNVSTLELGDSALYLCASSLGPGQESIQYFGAGTRLSVL.

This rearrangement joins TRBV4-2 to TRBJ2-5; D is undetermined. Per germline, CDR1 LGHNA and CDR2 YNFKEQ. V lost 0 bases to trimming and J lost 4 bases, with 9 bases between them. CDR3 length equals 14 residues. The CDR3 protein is CASSQDPYPETQYF. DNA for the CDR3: TGTGCCAGCAGCCAAGATCCTTACCCAGAGACCCAGTACTTC.

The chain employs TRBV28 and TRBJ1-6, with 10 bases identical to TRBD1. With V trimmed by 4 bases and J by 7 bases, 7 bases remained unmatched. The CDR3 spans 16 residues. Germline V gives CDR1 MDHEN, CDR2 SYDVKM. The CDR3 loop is CASSYLGQGGNSPLHF. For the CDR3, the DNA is TGTGCCAGCAGTTACCTCGGACAGGGGGGAAATTCACCCCTCCACTTT.